This T cell receptor (beta chain) appears in the sequencing data of a study of blood T cell repertoires in COVID-19. Background on the study: Both acute and convalescent COVID-19 samples were obtained from the United States, Italy and Spain. Nucleic acid was either cDNA or gDNA, and it came from T cells, B-cell-depleted T cells, or PBMCs.

Using immunoSEQ multiplex PCR, the repertoire was profiled, and TCRdb retains in-frame clones only, with some absent. Of about 160,000 clones in the sample, approximately 84% were seen once. The CDR3 length is 17 residues. Germline assignment: CDR1 SGHRS and CDR2 YFSETQ. The germline V and J ends were trimmed by 5 bases and 0 bases, with 18 bases remaining between them. Sequences were obtained from peripheral blood. This sequence was found in an elderly woman with acute or convalescent COVID-19. The chain employs TRBV5-1 and TRBJ2-1, with a tentative D call TRBD2 (7 bases). CDR3 nucleotide sequence: TGCGCCAGCAGTCCCGGGGAGGGGGAAATCTCCTACAATGAGCAGTTCTTC. Its translation is CASSPGEGEISYNEQFF.